These T cell receptor beta chains were read from a single sample in a study of cytomegalovirus exposure and HLA in healthy donors. TCRdb's copy holds only in-frame clones and misses some; the assay was immunoSEQ multiplex PCR. The sample includes more than 95,000 clones, about 88% of them seen just once. Sequencing used PBMCs. The receptor set was obtained from a man aged 18 to 30 in good health and CMV-seropositive. CDR3s include the opening cysteine and the closing phenylalanine or tryptophan. D genes are given only for firm matches.

>TRBV28|.|TRBJ1-1
CASFTALREAFF
TGTGCCTCCTTCACCGCCCTGAGGGAAGCTTTCTTT
>TRBV4-2|.|TRBJ1-4
CASSPPRRGIEKLFF
TGTGCCAGCAGCCCCCCCCGGAGGGGTATTGAAAAACTGTTTTTT
>TRBV7-9|.|TRBJ2-7
CASSRRPQVEQYF
TGTGCCAGCAGCCGACGACCCCAGGTGGAGCAGTACTTC
>TRBV2|TRBD2|TRBJ2-2
CASPYPSTSGKGELFF
TGTGCCAGCCCCTATCCTTCGACTAGCGGTAAGGGGGAGCTGTTTTTT
>TRBV6-1|TRBD1|TRBJ1-1
CASSALDRENTEAFF
TGTGCCAGCAGTGCCCTGGACAGGGAGAACACTGAAGCTTTCTTT
>TRBV5-1|.|TRBJ1-4
CASSLGAGRGEKLFF
TGCGCCAGCAGCTTGGGAGCAGGGAGGGGAGAAAAACTGTTTTTT
>TRBV29-1|.|TRBJ1-2
CSVGRRPLNYGYTF
TGCAGCGTTGGCCGCCGGCCACTAAACTATGGCTACACCTTC
>TRBV7-9|.|TRBJ2-2
CASSLASWRPSAAGELFF
TGTGCCAGCAGCTTAGCCTCGTGGCGGCCGAGTGCGGCCGGGGAGCTGTTTTTT
>TRBV6-6|.|TRBJ1-1
CASSLYPGNTEAFF
TGTGCCAGCAGCCTATACCCGGGGAACACTGAAGCTTTCTTT
>TRBV4-1|TRBD1|TRBJ2-3
CASSQMGQGHYTDTQYF
TGCGCCAGCAGCCAGATGGGACAGGGTCATTACACAGATACGCAGTATTTT